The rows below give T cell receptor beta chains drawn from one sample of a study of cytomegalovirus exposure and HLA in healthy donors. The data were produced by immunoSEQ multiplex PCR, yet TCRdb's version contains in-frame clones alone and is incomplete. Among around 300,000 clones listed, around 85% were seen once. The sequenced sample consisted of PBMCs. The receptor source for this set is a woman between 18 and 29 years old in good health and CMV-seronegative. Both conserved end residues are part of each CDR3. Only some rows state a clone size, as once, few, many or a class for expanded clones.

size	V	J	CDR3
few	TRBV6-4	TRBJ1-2	CASSPLAGGGGYTF
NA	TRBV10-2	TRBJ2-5	CASRGGTPETQYF
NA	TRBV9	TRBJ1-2	CASSSRSGYGYTF
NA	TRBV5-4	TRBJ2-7	CASSLRGGLYEQYF
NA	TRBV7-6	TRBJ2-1	CASSPRGDRGHNEQFF
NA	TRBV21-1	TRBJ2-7	CASSKETGGRDEQYF
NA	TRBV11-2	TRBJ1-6	CASSLDPGHYNSPLHF
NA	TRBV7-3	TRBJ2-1	CASSFRTGQTYNEQFF
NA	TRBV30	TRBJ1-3	CAWRNGKTGGSGNTIYF
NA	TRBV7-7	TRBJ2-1	CASSSTSGNYNEQFF
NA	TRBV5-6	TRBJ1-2	CASSLFTGTGAYGYTF
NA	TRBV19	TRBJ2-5	CASSIRQEETQYF
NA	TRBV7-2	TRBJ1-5	CASSLGGGAGNQPQRF